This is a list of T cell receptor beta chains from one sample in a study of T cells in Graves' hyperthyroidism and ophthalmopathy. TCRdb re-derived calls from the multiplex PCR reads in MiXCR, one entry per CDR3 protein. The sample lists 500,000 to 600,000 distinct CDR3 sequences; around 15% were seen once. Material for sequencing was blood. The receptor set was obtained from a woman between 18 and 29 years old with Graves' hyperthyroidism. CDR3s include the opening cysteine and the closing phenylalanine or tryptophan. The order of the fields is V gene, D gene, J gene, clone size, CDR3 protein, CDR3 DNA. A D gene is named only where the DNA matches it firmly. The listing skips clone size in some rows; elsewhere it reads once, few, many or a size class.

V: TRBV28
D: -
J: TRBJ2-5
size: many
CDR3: CASSLSGGAQYF
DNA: TGTGCCAGCAGTTTATCAGGGGGGGCCCAGTACTTC

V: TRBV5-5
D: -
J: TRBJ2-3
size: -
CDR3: CASSSITTDTQYF
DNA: TGTGCCAGCAGCTCCATCACCACAGATACGCAGTATTTT

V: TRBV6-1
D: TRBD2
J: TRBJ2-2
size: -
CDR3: CASSEGTSYTGELFF
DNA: TGTGCCAGCAGTGAGGGGACTAGTTACACCGGGGAGCTGTTTTTT

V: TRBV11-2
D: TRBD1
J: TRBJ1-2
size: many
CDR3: CASSYDYRDSYGYTF
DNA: TGTGCCAGCAGCTATGATTACCGGGACAGCTATGGCTACACCTTC

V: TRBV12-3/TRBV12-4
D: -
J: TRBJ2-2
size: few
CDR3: CASNHRGGTGELFF
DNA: TGTGCCAGCAACCACAGGGGAGGAACCGGGGAGCTGTTTTTT

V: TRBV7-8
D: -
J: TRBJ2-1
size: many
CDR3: CASSSPSRGRSGINNEQFF
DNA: TGTGCCAGCAGCTCCCCCTCGAGAGGGAGGAGTGGGATAAACAATGAGCAGTTCTTC

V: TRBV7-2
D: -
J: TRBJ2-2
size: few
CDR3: CASSVRGVDTGELFF
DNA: TGTGCCAGCAGCGTCAGGGGGGTCGACACCGGGGAGCTGTTTTTT

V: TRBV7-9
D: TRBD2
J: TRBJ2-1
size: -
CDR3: CASSLGPGLAGGEQFF
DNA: TGTGCCAGCAGCTTAGGACCGGGACTAGCGGGAGGTGAGCAGTTCTTC

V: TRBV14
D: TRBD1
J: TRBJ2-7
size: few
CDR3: CASSRRTGSSYEQYF
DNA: TGTGCCAGCAGTCGGAGGACAGGGAGCTCCTACGAGCAGTACTTC

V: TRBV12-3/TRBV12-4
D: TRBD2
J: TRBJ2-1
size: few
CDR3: CTSSRLRLAGAYNEQFF
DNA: TGTACCAGCAGCCGCCTCAGACTAGCGGGAGCGTACAATGAGCAGTTCTTC

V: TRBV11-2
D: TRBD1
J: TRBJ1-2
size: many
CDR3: CASSPGPDRSYGYTF
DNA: TGTGCCAGCAGCCCGGGCCCGGACAGGAGCTATGGCTACACCTTC

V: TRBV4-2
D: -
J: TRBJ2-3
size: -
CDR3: CASSQDLRLGADTQYF
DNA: TGTGCCAGCAGCCAAGATCTTAGGCTAGGGGCAGATACGCAGTATTTT

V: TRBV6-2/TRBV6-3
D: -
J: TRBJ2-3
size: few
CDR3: CASSSMAQRRTDTQYF
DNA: TGTGCCAGCAGTTCCATGGCACAGCGCCGCACAGATACGCAGTATTTT

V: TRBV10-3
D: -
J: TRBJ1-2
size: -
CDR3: CAISESDGYTF
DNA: TGTGCCATCAGTGAGTCAGATGGCTACACCTTC

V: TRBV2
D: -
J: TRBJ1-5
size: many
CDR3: CASRAWDIIQPQHF
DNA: TGTGCCAGCAGGGCTTGGGACATCATTCAGCCCCAGCATTTT

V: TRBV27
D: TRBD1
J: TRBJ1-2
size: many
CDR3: CATLAPGGIYGYTF
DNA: TGTGCCACCCTCGCCCCAGGGGGGATCTATGGCTACACCTTC

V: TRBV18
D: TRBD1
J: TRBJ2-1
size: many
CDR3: CASSPGQGAGEQFF
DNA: TGTGCCAGCTCACCAGGACAGGGGGCGGGTGAGCAGTTCTTC

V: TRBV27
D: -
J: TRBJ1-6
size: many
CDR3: CASSLEQINSPLHF
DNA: TGTGCCAGCAGTTTAGAACAGATTAATTCACCCCTCCACTTT

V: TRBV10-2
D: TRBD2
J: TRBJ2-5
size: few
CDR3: CASSDLMIAGRGETQYF
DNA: TGCGCCAGCAGTGACCTGATGATAGCGGGCCGGGGAGAGACCCAGTACTTC

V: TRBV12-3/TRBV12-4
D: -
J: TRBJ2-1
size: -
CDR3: CASTTPVSGLSNAQFF
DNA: TGTGCCAGCACCACCCCCGTGAGCGGGCTTAGCAATGCGCAGTTCTTC

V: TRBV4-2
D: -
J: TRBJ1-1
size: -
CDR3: CASSQEGVGSMNTEAFF
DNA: TGTGCCAGCAGCCAAGAGGGAGTAGGAAGCATGAACACTGAAGCTTTCTTT

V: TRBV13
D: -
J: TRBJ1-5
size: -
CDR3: CVSSLTGNQPQHF
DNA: TGTGTCAGCAGCTTAACGGGGAATCAGCCCCAGCATTTT

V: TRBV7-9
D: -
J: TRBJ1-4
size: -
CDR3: CASSSGDTPNEKLFF
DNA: TGTGCCAGCAGCTCAGGGGACACCCCTAATGAAAAACTGTTTTTT

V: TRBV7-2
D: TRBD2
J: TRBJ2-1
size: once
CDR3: CASSWRSGTPQGEQFF
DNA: TGTGCCAGCAGCTGGCGAAGCGGGACCCCCCAGGGTGAGCAGTTCTTC

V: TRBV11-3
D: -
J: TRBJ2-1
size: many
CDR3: CASSSNGGNSLNNEQFF
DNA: TGTGCCAGCAGCTCGAATGGGGGCAACAGCCTAAACAATGAGCAGTTCTTC

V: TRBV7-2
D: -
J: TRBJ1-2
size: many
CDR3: CASSLDGTASHGYTF
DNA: TGTGCCAGCAGCTTAGACGGGACGGCATCCCATGGCTACACCTTC

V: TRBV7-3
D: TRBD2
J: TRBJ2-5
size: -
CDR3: CASSPSGGAIPQETQYF
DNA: TGTGCCAGCAGCCCTAGCGGGGGGGCGATCCCCCAAGAGACCCAGTACTTC

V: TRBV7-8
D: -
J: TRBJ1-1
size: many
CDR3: CASSSRSGWTEAFF
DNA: TGTGCCAGCAGCTCCAGATCAGGTTGGACTGAAGCTTTCTTT

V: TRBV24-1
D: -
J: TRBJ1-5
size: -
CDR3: CATSEPTGFFSNQPQHF
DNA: TGTGCCACCAGTGAGCCCACAGGGTTTTTTAGCAATCAGCCCCAGCATTTT

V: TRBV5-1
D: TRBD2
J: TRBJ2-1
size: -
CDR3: CASRRDSSGPYNEQFF
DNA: TGCGCCAGCAGACGAGACTCTAGCGGGCCCTACAATGAGCAGTTCTTC

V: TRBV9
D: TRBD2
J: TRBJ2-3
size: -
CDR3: CASSVIAGGPPDTQYF
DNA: TGTGCCAGCAGCGTCATAGCGGGGGGGCCTCCAGATACGCAGTATTTT

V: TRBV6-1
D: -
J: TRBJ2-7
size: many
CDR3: CASSELGSSYEQYF
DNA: TGTGCCAGCAGTGAATTAGGGAGCTCCTACGAGCAGTACTTC

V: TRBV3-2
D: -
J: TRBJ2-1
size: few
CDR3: CASSPASDREGYNEQFF
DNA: TGTGCCAGCAGCCCAGCCTCGGACAGGGAAGGCTACAATGAGCAGTTCTTC

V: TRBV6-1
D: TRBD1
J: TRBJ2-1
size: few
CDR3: CASSQSGTGYNEQFF
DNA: TGTGCCAGCAGTCAGTCCGGGACAGGCTACAATGAGCAGTTCTTC

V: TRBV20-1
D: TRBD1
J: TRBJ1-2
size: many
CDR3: CSAPGQGSMDYGYTF
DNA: TGCAGTGCTCCCGGACAGGGGTCAATGGACTATGGCTACACCTTC

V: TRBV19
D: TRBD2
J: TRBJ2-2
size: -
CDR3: CASRLAAGYTGELFF
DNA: TGTGCCAGTAGACTAGCGGCGGGGTACACCGGGGAGCTGTTTTTT

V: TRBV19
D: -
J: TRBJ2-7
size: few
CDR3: CASSIKDEATYEQYF
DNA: TGTGCCAGTAGTATCAAGGACGAAGCGACCTACGAGCAGTACTTC

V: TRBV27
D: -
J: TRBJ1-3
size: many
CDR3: CASSPQFTSGNTIYF
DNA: TGTGCCAGCAGTCCACAGTTTACCTCTGGAAACACCATATATTTT

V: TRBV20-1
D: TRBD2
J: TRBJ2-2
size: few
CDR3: CSAPKGLASGELFF
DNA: TGCAGTGCTCCCAAGGGACTAGCGTCCGGGGAGCTGTTTTTT

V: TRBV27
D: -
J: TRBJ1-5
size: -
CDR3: CASSPPGGQNQPQHF
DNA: TGTGCCAGCAGCCCCCCGGGAGGTCAAAATCAGCCCCAGCATTTT

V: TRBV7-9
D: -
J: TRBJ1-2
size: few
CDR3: CASSPQSYGYTF
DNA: TGTGCCAGCAGCCCACAGTCCTATGGCTACACCTTC

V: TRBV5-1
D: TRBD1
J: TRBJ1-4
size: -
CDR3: CASRGTGREKLFF
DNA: TGCGCCAGCAGGGGGACAGGGCGAGAAAAACTGTTTTTT

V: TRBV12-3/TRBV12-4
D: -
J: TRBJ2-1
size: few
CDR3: CASSPIRGGGRLYNEQFF
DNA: TGTGCCAGCAGCCCCATTAGGGGCGGAGGGAGGTTATACAATGAGCAGTTCTTC

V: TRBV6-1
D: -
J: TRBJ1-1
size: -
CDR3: CASRNREEAFF
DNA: TGTGCCAGCAGGAACAGGGAAGAAGCTTTCTTT

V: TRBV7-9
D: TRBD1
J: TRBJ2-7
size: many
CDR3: CASSRTGGDFYEQYF
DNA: TGTGCCAGCAGTCGTACAGGGGGAGACTTCTACGAGCAGTACTTC

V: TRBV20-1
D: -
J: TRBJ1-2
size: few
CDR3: CSANPPGSPYGYTF
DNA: TGCAGTGCTAATCCCCCAGGGAGTCCCTATGGCTACACCTTC

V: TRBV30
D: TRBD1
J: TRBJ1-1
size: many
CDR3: CAWGDRNTEAFF
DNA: TGTGCCTGGGGGGACAGGAACACTGAAGCTTTCTTT

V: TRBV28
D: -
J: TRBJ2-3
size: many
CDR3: CATLPGSTDTQYF
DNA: TGTGCCACCCTCCCGGGGAGCACAGATACGCAGTATTTT

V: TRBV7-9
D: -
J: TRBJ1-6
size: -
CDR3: CASSFQLTGNSPLHF
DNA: TGTGCCAGCAGCTTTCAGTTGACAGGAAATTCACCCCTCCACTTT

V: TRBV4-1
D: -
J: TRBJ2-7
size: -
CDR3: CASSRTISGGGIYEQYF
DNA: TGCGCCAGCAGCCGAACCATATCAGGAGGGGGAATCTACGAGCAGTACTTC

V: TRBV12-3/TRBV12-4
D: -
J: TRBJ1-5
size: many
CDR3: CASSFVGDNQPQHF
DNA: TGTGCCAGCAGTTTCGTAGGGGACAATCAGCCCCAGCATTTT

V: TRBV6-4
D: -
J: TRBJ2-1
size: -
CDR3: CASSDSDNNEQFF
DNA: TGTGCCAGCAGTGACTCGGACAACAATGAGCAGTTCTTC

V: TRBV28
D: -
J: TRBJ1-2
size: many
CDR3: CASSLHPIRIYGYTF
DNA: TGTGCCAGCAGTTTACACCCGATCAGGATTTATGGCTACACCTTC

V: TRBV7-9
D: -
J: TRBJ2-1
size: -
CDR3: CASMWTTYNEQFF
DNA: TGTGCCAGCATGTGGACGACATACAATGAGCAGTTCTTC

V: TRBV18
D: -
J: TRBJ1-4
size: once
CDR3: CASSSRETRNEELFF
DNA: TGTGCCAGCTCGTCCCGGGAGACACGCAATGAAGAACTGTTTTTT

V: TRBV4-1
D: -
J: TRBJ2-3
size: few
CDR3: CASSQPRAGGTDTQYF
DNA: TGCGCCAGCAGCCAACCGCGGGCAGGGGGGACAGATACGCAGTATTTT

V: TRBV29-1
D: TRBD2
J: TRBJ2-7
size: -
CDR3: CSVDAKSGGLYEQYF
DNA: TGCAGCGTTGACGCCAAGAGCGGGGGCCTCTACGAGCAGTACTTC

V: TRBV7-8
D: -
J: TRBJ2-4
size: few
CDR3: CASSSQPGAAPSKNIQYF
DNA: TGTGCCAGCAGCTCTCAACCGGGGGCCGCCCCGTCCAAAAACATTCAGTACTTC

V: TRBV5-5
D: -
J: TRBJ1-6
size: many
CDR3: CASSLSLRDSPLHF
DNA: TGTGCCAGCAGCTTGAGTCTTCGAGATTCACCCCTCCACTTT

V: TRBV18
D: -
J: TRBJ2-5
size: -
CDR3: CASSPLGAGTQYF
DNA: TGTGCCAGCTCACCGTTGGGAGCAGGGACCCAGTACTTC